A selection of T cell receptor beta chains follows, all from one sample in a study of T cells in Graves' hyperthyroidism and ophthalmopathy. TCRdb processed the multiplex PCR reads anew with MiXCR; each CDR3 protein has one entry. The sample shows 500,000 to 600,000 distinct CDR3 sequences, about half of them seen only once. The sequencing sample was made of peripheral blood or thyroid tissue (not recorded which). The receptors stem from a woman younger than 35 with Graves' hyperthyroidism. Both conserved end residues are part of each CDR3. Each record gives: D gene, J gene, clone size, CDR3 length, V gene, CDR3 protein, CDR3 DNA. The D gene is left open where the match is weak. Expanded clones get a size class; other rows say once, few or many, or leave the size out.

NA,TRBJ2-1,NA,14,TRBV7-9,CASSLQDFQNEQFF,TGTGCCAGCAGCCTTCAGGACTTCCAAAATGAGCAGTTCTTC
NA,TRBJ2-5,many,14,TRBV5-6,CASSWGTLQETQYF,TGTGCCAGCAGCTGGGGGACGCTCCAAGAGACCCAGTACTTC
NA,TRBJ1-4,NA,18,TRBV14,CASSQDRDTANFNEKLFF,TGTGCCAGCAGCCAAGATCGCGACACCGCAAACTTTAATGAAAAACTGTTTTTT
TRBD1,TRBJ1-5,many,15,TRBV5-6,CASSATGGNNQPQHF,TGTGCCAGCAGCGCGACAGGGGGGAACAATCAGCCCCAGCATTTT
TRBD1,TRBJ1-1,many,15,TRBV6-4,CASSPRDSDLTEAFF,TGTGCCAGCAGTCCCCGGGACAGCGACCTCACTGAAGCTTTCTTT
NA,TRBJ2-7,few,16,TRBV9,CASSPPDLSHPYEQYF,TGTGCCAGCTCACCACCGGACCTGTCACATCCCTACGAGCAGTACTTC
NA,TRBJ2-2,many,14,TRBV7-9,CASSLGAGTGELFF,TGCGCCAGCAGCTTGGGAGCGGGCACCGGGGAGCTGTTTTTT
TRBD2,TRBJ2-7,few,16,TRBV25-1,CASSEGLAGGLYEQYF,TGTGCCAGCAGTGAGGGACTAGCGGGTGGACTCTACGAGCAGTACTTC
TRBD1,TRBJ2-7,many,16,TRBV2,CASSYPRQGISYEQYF,TGTGCCAGCAGTTACCCTCGACAGGGGATTTCCTACGAGCAGTACTTC
NA,TRBJ2-5,NA,15,TRBV7-2,CASSAGSGHQETQYF,TGTGCCAGCAGCGCCGGTAGCGGCCACCAAGAGACCCAGTACTTC
NA,TRBJ2-5,NA,14,TRBV2,CASSEDLDRGTQYF,TGTGCCAGCAGTGAAGACCTGGACAGAGGGACCCAGTACTTC
NA,TRBJ2-2,many,12,TRBV11-3,CAHESSTGELFF,TGTGCCCATGAGAGTAGTACCGGGGAGCTGTTTTTT
NA,TRBJ1-5,NA,15,TRBV15,CATSREGNSNQPQHF,TGTGCCACCAGCAGAGAAGGGAATAGCAATCAGCCCCAGCATTTT
TRBD2,TRBJ2-1,NA,15,TRBV7-2,CASSLDSSGRLEQFF,TGTGCCAGCAGCTTAGACTCTAGCGGGAGGCTTGAGCAGTTCTTC
TRBD2,TRBJ2-2,many,17,TRBV15,CATSSYGLAGDTGELFF,TGTGCCACCAGCAGCTACGGACTAGCGGGCGACACCGGGGAGCTGTTTTTT
TRBD2,TRBJ2-7,NA,20,TRBV7-9,CASSFTPGLAGSGPNYEQYF,TGTGCCAGCAGCTTCACGCCGGGACTAGCGGGTAGTGGCCCCAACTACGAGCAGTACTTC
NA,TRBJ1-4,NA,15,TRBV30,CAWREAGTGNQKLFF,TGTGCCTGGAGAGAAGCCGGGACGGGGAATCAAAAACTGTTTTTT
NA,TRBJ2-7,NA,14,TRBV7-9,CASSRGDHGDEQYF,TGTGCCAGCAGCAGGGGGGACCATGGTGACGAGCAGTACTTC
TRBD1,TRBJ1-2,NA,16,TRBV20-1,CSAADPGQGGNYGYTF,TGCAGTGCTGCGGACCCAGGACAGGGTGGGAACTATGGCTACACCTTC
NA,TRBJ2-1,many,14,TRBV2,CASVRGESYNEQFF,TGTGCCAGCGTACGCGGGGAATCCTACAATGAGCAGTTCTTC
NA,TRBJ2-2,NA,14,TRBV24-1,CATSGGHASGELFF,TGTGCCACCAGCGGGGGCCATGCTTCCGGGGAGCTGTTTTTT
TRBD2,TRBJ2-7,NA,14,TRBV19,CASIKGLAEYEQYF,TGTGCCAGTATCAAGGGACTAGCGGAATACGAGCAGTACTTC
NA,TRBJ2-2,many,15,TRBV9,CASSVGGVGTGELFF,TGTGCCAGCAGCGTCGGGGGAGTGGGAACCGGGGAGCTGTTTTTT
NA,TRBJ1-6,NA,15,TRBV15,CATCRDREVYSPLHF,TGTGCCACCTGCCGGGACCGAGAGGTGTATTCACCCCTCCACTTT
NA,TRBJ2-7,NA,14,TRBV20-1,CSARDLGHGYEQYF,TGCAGTGCTAGAGATCTGGGACACGGCTACGAGCAGTACTTC
NA,TRBJ1-3,many,12,TRBV2,CASSEAGRTIYF,TGTGCCAGCAGTGAAGCGGGGCGGACCATATATTTT
NA,TRBJ2-7,many,15,TRBV10-3,CAISRRGSESYEQYF,TGTGCCATCAGTCGAAGGGGGAGCGAGTCCTACGAGCAGTACTTC
TRBD2,TRBJ2-3,few,17,TRBV5-1,CASSVGTSGSQKDTQYF,TGCGCCAGCAGCGTCGGGACTAGCGGGAGTCAGAAAGATACGCAGTATTTT
NA,TRBJ1-1,NA,13,TRBV29-1,CSLSGVMNTEAFF,TGCAGCTTATCAGGGGTGATGAACACTGAAGCTTTCTTT
TRBD1,TRBJ1-1,few,14,TRBV7-9,CASSLQGTGTEAFF,TGTGCCAGCAGTCTACAGGGGACTGGCACTGAAGCTTTCTTT
NA,TRBJ2-1,once,14,TRBV20-1,CSARDGTPYNEQFF,TGCAGTGCTAGAGACGGGACACCTTACAATGAGCAGTTCTTC
TRBD2,TRBJ2-2,many,16,TRBV7-2,CASSLGIGGRAGELFF,TGTGCCAGCAGCTTAGGAATAGGCGGGAGGGCCGGGGAGCTGTTTTTT
TRBD2,TRBJ2-7,NA,15,TRBV6-5,CASSGGTSGNYEQYF,TGTGCCAGCAGTGGGGGGACTAGCGGCAACTACGAGCAGTACTTC
NA,TRBJ2-2,few,15,TRBV2,CARSGKQGNTGELFF,TGTGCTAGATCCGGAAAACAGGGGAACACCGGGGAGCTGTTTTTT
TRBD1,TRBJ2-7,many,13,TRBV20-1,CSAPDRGYYEQYF,TGCAGTGCTCCTGACAGGGGATATTACGAGCAGTACTTC
NA,TRBJ2-1,NA,12,TRBV20-1,CSARVAGEEQFF,TGCAGTGCTAGAGTGGCTGGAGAAGAGCAGTTCTTC
NA,TRBJ2-7,NA,14,TRBV2,CASSADLLANEQYF,TGTGCCAGCAGTGCTGACCTCTTGGCCAACGAGCAGTACTTC
NA,TRBJ2-3,NA,13,TRBV20-1,CSVRGRATDTQYF,TGCAGTGTGAGGGGCAGGGCGACAGATACGCAGTATTTT
NA,TRBJ1-4,once,17,TRBV15,CATGQKNTGDGNEKLFF,TGTGCCACCGGACAGAAGAACACCGGGGATGGTAATGAAAAACTGTTTTTT
TRBD1,TRBJ1-2,many,15,TRBV6-1,CASSRTSGTGNGYTF,TGTGCCAGCAGTCGCACCTCCGGGACAGGGAATGGCTACACCTTC
TRBD1,TRBJ2-7,few,16,TRBV5-1,CASSWGTGGFGYEQYF,TGCGCCAGCAGCTGGGGGACAGGGGGGTTCGGGTACGAGCAGTACTTC
NA,TRBJ1-6,NA,14,TRBV15,CATSSVRRDSPLHF,TGTGCCACCAGCAGTGTGAGGCGGGATTCACCCCTCCACTTT
NA,TRBJ2-5,once,14,TRBV5-6,CASSLWVAQETQYF,TGTGCCAGCAGCTTGTGGGTAGCGCAAGAGACCCAGTACTTC
TRBD1,TRBJ1-4,NA,13,TRBV10-3,CAISGDRGEKLFF,TGTGCCATCAGTGGGGACAGGGGAGAAAAACTGTTTTTT
NA,TRBJ2-1,few,15,TRBV29-1,CSVGPPSSSYNEQFF,TGCAGCGTTGGTCCGCCGTCGAGCTCCTACAATGAGCAGTTCTTC
NA,TRBJ1-4,many,13,TRBV7-9,CASSFQGNEKLFF,TGTGCCAGCAGCTTCCAGGGAAATGAAAAACTGTTTTTT
NA,TRBJ2-2,many,15,TRBV19,CASSKSQTNTGELFF,TGTGCCAGTAGTAAGTCCCAAACGAACACCGGGGAGCTGTTTTTT
NA,TRBJ1-5,once,16,TRBV5-1,CASSLGTSGSQETQHF,TGCGCCAGCAGCTTGGGCACTAGCGGGAGTCAAGAGACCCAGCATTTT
TRBD1,TRBJ1-2,once,16,TRBV19,CASSLGQGASLYGYTF,TGTGCCAGCAGCTTGGGGCAGGGGGCCTCCCTCTATGGCTACACCTTC
TRBD1,TRBJ1-5,many,14,TRBV11-2,CASSWTGRNQPQHF,TGTGCCAGCAGCTGGACAGGCCGCAATCAGCCCCAGCATTTT
TRBD1,TRBJ1-1,many,13,TRBV6-1,CASSVGQGTEAFF,TGTGCCAGCAGTGTCGGACAGGGTACTGAAGCTTTCTTT
NA,TRBJ2-6,many,13,TRBV12-3/TRBV12-4,CASSFLGANVLTF,TGTGCCAGCAGTTTCCTCGGGGCCAACGTCCTGACTTTC
NA,TRBJ1-1,many,16,TRBV20-1,CSATGEASRLNTEAFF,TGCAGTGCTACCGGAGAGGCAAGTAGATTGAACACTGAAGCTTTCTTT
TRBD2,TRBJ2-5,NA,16,TRBV19,CASSVRLAGGPETQYF,TGTGCCAGCAGTGTGCGACTAGCGGGAGGGCCAGAGACCCAGTACTTC
TRBD2,TRBJ2-7,many,14,TRBV7-9,CASGPSGGPYEQYF,TGTGCCAGTGGCCCCTCGGGAGGGCCCTACGAGCAGTACTTC